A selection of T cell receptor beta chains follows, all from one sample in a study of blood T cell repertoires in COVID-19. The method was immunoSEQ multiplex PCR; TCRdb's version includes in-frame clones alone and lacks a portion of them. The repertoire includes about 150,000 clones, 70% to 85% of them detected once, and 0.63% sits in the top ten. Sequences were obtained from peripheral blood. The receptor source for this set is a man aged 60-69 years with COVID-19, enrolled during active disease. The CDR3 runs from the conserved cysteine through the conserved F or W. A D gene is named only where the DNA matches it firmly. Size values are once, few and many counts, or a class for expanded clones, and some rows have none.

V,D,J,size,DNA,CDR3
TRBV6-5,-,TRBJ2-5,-,TGTGCCAGCAGTTACACCAGAGGAGAGACCCAGTACTTC,CASSYTRGETQYF
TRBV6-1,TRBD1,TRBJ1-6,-,TGTGCCAGCAGTGAAGCGCGGGGGGACAGCGGGAATAATTCACCCCTCCACTTT,CASSEARGDSGNNSPLHF
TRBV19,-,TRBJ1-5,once,TGTGCCAGTAATGGGGGGTTTAGCAATCAGCCCCAGCATTTT,CASNGGFSNQPQHF
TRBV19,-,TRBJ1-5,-,TGTGCCAGTCAGCCCAGCTCGACAGGTTACTTCAATCAGCCCCAGCATTTT,CASQPSSTGYFNQPQHF
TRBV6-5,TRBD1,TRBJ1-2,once,TGTGCCAGCAGTTACTCGGGACAGGGGGCGGTCCATGGCTACACCTTC,CASSYSGQGAVHGYTF
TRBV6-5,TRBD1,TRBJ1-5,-,TGTGCCAGCACCACTGGACAGGGGGTTTATCCCCAGCATTTT,CASTTGQGVYPQHF
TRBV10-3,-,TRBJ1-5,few,TGTGCCATCAGTGACAGCGGGATTAATCAGCCCCAGCATTTT,CAISDSGINQPQHF
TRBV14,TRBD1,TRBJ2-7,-,TGTGCCAGCAGCCGCCGGGACAGGGTTTACGAGCAGTACTTC,CASSRRDRVYEQYF
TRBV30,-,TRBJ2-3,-,TGTGCCTGGAGTACCAAACAGTCAGATACGCAGTATTTT,CAWSTKQSDTQYF
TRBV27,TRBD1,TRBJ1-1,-,TGTGCCAGCAGATTGGACAGGGAGGACACTGAAGCTTTCTTT,CASRLDREDTEAFF
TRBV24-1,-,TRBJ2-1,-,TGTGCCACCAGTGAACAGTACAATGAGCAGTTCTTC,CATSEQYNEQFF
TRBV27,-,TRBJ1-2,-,TGTGCCAGCAGTGCCCTGACCAGGGGAAATGGCTACACCTTC,CASSALTRGNGYTF
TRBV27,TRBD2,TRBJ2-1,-,TGTGCCAGCAGTCCTAGCGGGGGGAGAGCCAATGAGCAGTTCTTC,CASSPSGGRANEQFF
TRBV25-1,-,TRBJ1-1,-,TGTGCCAGCAGTGTAACAGGGATGGGCACTGAAGCTTTCTTT,CASSVTGMGTEAFF
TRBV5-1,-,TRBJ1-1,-,TGCGCCAGCTGCTATGGGGGGATGAACACTGAAGCTTTCTTT,CASCYGGMNTEAFF
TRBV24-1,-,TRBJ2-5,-,TGTGCCACCAGTGACCGAGGGATTTTCCGCGAGACCCAGTACTTC,CATSDRGIFRETQYF
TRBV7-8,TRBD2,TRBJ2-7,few,TGTGCCAGCAGCGCCCGACTAGCGGAGGTCTCCTACGAGCAGTACTTC,CASSARLAEVSYEQYF
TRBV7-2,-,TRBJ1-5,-,TGTGCCAGCAGCAATCTCGGGCAGGGAGGTCAGCCCCAGCATTTT,CASSNLGQGGQPQHF
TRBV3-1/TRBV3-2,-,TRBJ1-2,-,TGTGCCAGCAGCCAAGGATCGGCAGGCAGCTATGGCTACACCTTC,CASSQGSAGSYGYTF
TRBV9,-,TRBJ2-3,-,TGTGCCTCCCGGTCCCCGAGCACAGATACGCAGTATTTT,CASRSPSTDTQYF
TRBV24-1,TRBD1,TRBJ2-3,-,TGTGCCACCAGTGCGGGGACAGGGGGCTTTGTAGATACGCAGTATTTT,CATSAGTGGFVDTQYF
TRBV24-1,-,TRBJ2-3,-,TGTACCACCAGTGATTCTACTACTAGACTTGGTACGCAGTATTTT,CTTSDSTTRLGTQYF
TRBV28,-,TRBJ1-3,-,TGTGCCAGCAGTTGGCGTCCCAGGGGAAGTGGAAACACCATATATTTT,CASSWRPRGSGNTIYF
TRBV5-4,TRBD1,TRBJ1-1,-,TGTGCCAGCAGCTTATGGACAGGGTTAAGAGCTGAAGCTTTCTTT,CASSLWTGLRAEAFF
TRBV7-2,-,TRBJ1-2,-,TGTGCCAGCAGCTTAGGGCATGGCTACACCTTC,CASSLGHGYTF
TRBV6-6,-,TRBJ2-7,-,TGTGCCAGCAGTGCAGGGTCGGAGCAGTACTTC,CASSAGSEQYF
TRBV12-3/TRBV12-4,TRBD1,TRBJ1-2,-,TGTGCCAGCAGGGCGACAGGGTATGGCTACACCTTC,CASRATGYGYTF
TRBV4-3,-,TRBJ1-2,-,TGCGCCAGCAGCCAAGATATTCAGGGGCTATGGTATGGCTACACCTTC,CASSQDIQGLWYGYTF
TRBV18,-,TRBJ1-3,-,TGTGCCAGCTCACCTTCCGACAGCGCTGGAAACACCATATATTTT,CASSPSDSAGNTIYF
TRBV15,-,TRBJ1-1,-,TGTGCCACCAGCAGACTGGACAGTTCTGAAGCTTTCTTT,CATSRLDSSEAFF
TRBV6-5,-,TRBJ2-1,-,TGTGCCAGCAGTTATCAAGGAGGGGCCCTTCTCAATGAGCAGTTCTTC,CASSYQGGALLNEQFF
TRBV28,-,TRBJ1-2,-,TGTGCCAGCAGTTTAACTGTGGGGCCGGGCTACACCTTC,CASSLTVGPGYTF
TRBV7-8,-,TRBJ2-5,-,TGTGCCAGCAGCTTAGGAAACCCTAAGGAGACCCAGTACTTC,CASSLGNPKETQYF
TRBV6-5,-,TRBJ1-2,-,TGTGCCAGCAGCGGTAACTATGGCTACACCTTC,CASSGNYGYTF
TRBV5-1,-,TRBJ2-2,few,TGCGCCAGCAGACTAACGGGGACGAACACCGGGGAGCTGTTTTTT,CASRLTGTNTGELFF
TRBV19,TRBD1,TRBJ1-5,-,TGTGCCAGTAGTATGGTACAGGGGTTCGGGCAGCCCCAGCATTTT,CASSMVQGFGQPQHF
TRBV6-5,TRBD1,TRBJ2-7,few,TGTGCCAGCAGTCGACAGGGTTCCTACGAGCAGTACTTC,CASSRQGSYEQYF
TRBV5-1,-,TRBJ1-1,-,TGCGCCAGCACGGAAACGACAGCCAAGAACACTGAAGCTTTCTTT,CASTETTAKNTEAFF
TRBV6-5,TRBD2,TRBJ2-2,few,TGTGCCAGCAGTAGCGGGGTGAACACCGGGGAGCTGTTTTTT,CASSSGVNTGELFF
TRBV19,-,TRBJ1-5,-,TGTGCCAGTAGTATAGGCGTTGGGCCCCAGCATTTT,CASSIGVGPQHF
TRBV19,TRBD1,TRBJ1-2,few,TGTGCCAGTAGTATAGGACAGGGGAACGGCTACACCTTC,CASSIGQGNGYTF
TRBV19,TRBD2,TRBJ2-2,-,TGTGCCAGTAGCCGGACTAGCGGGAGAGTGGGCACCGGGGAGCTGTTTTTT,CASSRTSGRVGTGELFF
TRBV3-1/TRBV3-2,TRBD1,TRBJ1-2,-,TGTGCCAGCAGCCAGAAGGCCGGGACAGGCCCTAACTATGGCTACACCTTC,CASSQKAGTGPNYGYTF